Shown below are 26 T cell receptor beta chains from a single sample sequenced in a study of cytomegalovirus exposure and HLA in healthy donors. Primers included in the PCR were 60 Vbeta and 13 Jbeta primers. Profiled with immunoSEQ multiplex PCR; TCRdb holds only in-frame clones, not every one. This sample has about 110,000 clones; around 75% occur once, and the top ten carry approximately 1.2%. Sequenced input: PBMCs. Every receptor here comes from a middle-aged man in good health and CMV-seronegative.

The chain joins TRBV27 to TRBJ1-2, with TRBD1 matching over 7 bases. CDR3 length: 15 amino acids. CDR1 is MNHEY and CDR2 is SMNVEV in the germline V gene (reference sequence). V was pared by 0 bases and J by 4 bases, with 5 bases of the junction left unmatched. CDR3 DNA sequence: TGTGCCAGCAGTTTATCGAGGTCAGGGGGCTATGGCTACACCTTC. This sequence encodes CASSLSRSGGYGYTF.

This chain joins TRBV6-4 and TRBJ2-2; the D is unclear. Germline assignment: CDR1 MRHNA and CDR2 SNTAGT. V was clipped by 2 bases and J by 6 bases, with 7 bases between them. The CDR3 is 13 residues long. This chain's CDR3 is CASSDQLAGELFF. Here the CDR3 DNA reads TGTGCCAGCAGTGACCAGTTGGCCGGGGAGCTGTTTTTT.

This clone was picked up one time. The chain links TRBV6-5 to TRBJ2-2; 9 bases line up with TRBD1. Per germline, CDR1 MNHEY and CDR2 SVGAGI. The CDR3 is 16 amino acids. J was trimmed by 3 bases and V by 0 bases; bases with no gene match: 2. The CDR3 loop is CASSYSGQGDTGELFF. CDR3 coding DNA: TGTGCCAGCAGTTACTCGGGACAGGGTGACACCGGGGAGCTGTTTTTT.

This clone showed up just once. The V gene is TRBV7-3, the J gene TRBJ2-7; a weak D match, TRBD1 (6 bases). CDR3 length equals 14 residues. The germline V and J ends were trimmed by 1 base and 7 bases, with 14 bases remaining between them. Germline V gene sequence: CDR1 SGHTA, CDR2 FQGTGA. The CDR3 nucleotides read TGTGCCAGCAGCTTAAACGTGGACAGCCAAGAGCAGTACTTC. This codes for CASSLNVDSQEQYF.

This rearrangement joins TRBV5-6 to TRBJ2-3; 8 nucleotides match TRBD1. CDR3 size: 16 residues. With 3 bases clipped from V and 3 bases from J, the junction kept 9 bases outside the gene matches. Germline-derived CDR1 and CDR2 are SGHDT and YYEEEE. CDR3 protein: CASSSYTGTGTDTQYF. The CDR3, as DNA: TGTGCCAGCAGCTCCTACACCGGGACAGGTACAGATACGCAGTATTTT.

The rearrangement uses TRBV10-3 and TRBJ1-1; no definite D call. The CDR3 totals 14 residues. CDR1 and CDR2 from the germline V gene are ENHRY and SYGVKD. V lost 3 bases and J 1 base, leaving 9 bases between the germline ends. DNA for the CDR3: TGTGCCATCAGTGATCCGGGGTCGAACACTGAAGCTTTCTTT. Translating it yields CAISDPGSNTEAFF.

V gene TRBV7-6 combines with J gene TRBJ2-7, with a weak D call TRBD2 (5 bases). Per germline, CDR1 SGHVS and CDR2 FNYEAQ. V shed 5 bases and J shed 7 bases, with 15 bases lying between them. This CDR3 has 13 amino acids. CDR3 loop: CASSHGGTVEQYF. CDR3 nucleotide sequence: TGTGCCAGCAGCCACGGAGGTACGGTGGAGCAGTACTTC. Combining the CDR3 with reference TRBV7-6 and TRBJ2-7 gives the whole variable domain GAGVSQSPRYKVTKRGQDVALRCDPISGHVSLYWYRQALGQGPEFLTYFNYEAQQDKSGLPNDRFSAERPEGSISTLTIQRTEQRDSAMYRCASSHGGTVEQYFGPGTRLTVT.

The chain recombines TRBV6-5 with TRBJ2-7; 8 bases line up with TRBD1. V trimming: 0 bases; J trimming: 6 bases; junction bases outside the gene matches: 7. Germline-derived CDR1 and CDR2 are MNHEY and SVGAGI. This CDR3 contains 15 residues. The CDR3 protein is CASSYSWQGAGEQYF. In DNA form, the CDR3 reads TGTGCCAGCAGTTACTCGTGGCAGGGGGCCGGCGAGCAGTACTTC.

V gene TRBV15 combines with J gene TRBJ1-5; 7 bases are a match to TRBD1. V lost 1 base, J lost 4 bases, and 4 bases stayed unmatched. CDR1 is LNHNV, CDR2 YYDKDF, per germline (reference sequence). The CDR3 is made up of 15 amino acids. In nucleotides, the CDR3 is TGTGCCACCAGCAGAGTGTCGACAGGGAATCAGCCCCAGCATTTT. Protein sequence: CATSRVSTGNQPQHF.

The chain has TRBV28 and TRBJ2-5; the D gene is possibly TRBD1 (6 bases). V was clipped by 2 bases and J by 5 bases, with 18 bases between them. Germline V gene data show CDR1 as MDHEN and CDR2 as SYDVKM. This CDR3 contains 16 residues. The CDR3 loop is CASSLVRQQGVETQYF. Written as DNA, the CDR3 is TGTGCCAGCAGTTTAGTACGGCAACAGGGAGTGGAGACCCAGTACTTC.

This clone was seen only a few times. This chain connects TRBV5-1 to TRBJ1-2, with D maybe TRBD1 (6 bases). The CDR3 is made up of 14 amino acids. The ends were cut back, 4 bases at V and 3 bases at J, with 13 bases in the middle. Germline CDR1 SGHRS, CDR2 YFSETQ. CDR3 DNA: TGCGCCAGCAGCGAGACGACAGGCGACTATGGCTACACCTTC. Translated: CASSETTGDYGYTF.

This rearrangement joins TRBV6-1 to TRBJ2-1; no clear D gene. V lost 6 bases and J 7 bases, leaving 16 bases between the germline ends. The CDR3 is made up of 14 amino acids. Germline CDR1 is MNHNS and CDR2 is SASEGT. CDR3 bases: TGTGCCAGCAGATCCTTGGAGTCTAGGAATGAGCAGTTCTTC. This encodes CASRSLESRNEQFF.

J is TRBJ2-7 and V is TRBV5-1; tentative D call: TRBD2 (6 bases). Trimming took off 3 bases at V and 3 bases at J, with 10 bases between the two ends. This CDR3 has 13 amino acids. Germline values: CDR1 SGHRS, CDR2 YFSETQ. This CDR3 is CASSSSGDYEQYF. CDR3 coding DNA: TGCGCCAGCAGCTCGTCGGGGGACTACGAGCAGTACTTC.

The chain recombines TRBV5-6 with TRBJ2-3; TRBD2 is a possible D gene (5 bases). CDR3 length: 15 residues. Germline V gene data show CDR1 as SGHDT and CDR2 as YYEEEE. V shed 0 bases and J shed 1 base, with 9 bases lying between them. This CDR3 is CASSLAAGRTDTQYF. CDR3 sequence (DNA): TGTGCCAGCAGCTTGGCGGCGGGCCGCACAGATACGCAGTATTTT.

This chain joins TRBV27 and TRBJ2-5, with 7 bases aligning to TRBD2. The germline CDR1 and CDR2 sequences are MNHEY and SMNVEV (reference sequence). Trimming removed 1 base from V and 5 bases from J; junction bases left unmatched: 1. This CDR3 contains 13 residues. The chain's CDR3 is CASSLLGGETQYF. In DNA form, the CDR3 reads TGTGCCAGCAGTTTATTGGGGGGGGAGACCCAGTACTTC.

The chain combines TRBV7-3 with TRBJ2-2; 9 nucleotides align to TRBD2. Germline V CDR1 and CDR2: SGHTA, FQGTGA. The ends lost 1 base at V and 4 bases at J; junction bases unmatched: 13. The CDR3 is made up of 19 amino acids. CDR3 in amino acids: CASSLMGSGGPRSTGELFF. CDR3 DNA sequence: TGTGCCAGCAGCTTAATGGGTAGCGGGGGCCCACGATCCACCGGGGAGCTGTTTTTT.

This chain links TRBV5-1 with TRBJ1-4; TRBD1 matches at 11 bases. CDR3 length: 16 amino acids. Trimming at V came to 7 bases and at J to 4 bases, leaving 9 bases not matched to a gene. Germline loops: CDR1 SGHRS, CDR2 YFSETQ. The CDR3 here is CASCYLGQGVNEKLFF. CDR3 DNA: TGCGCCAGCTGCTACTTGGGACAGGGGGTTAATGAAAAACTGTTTTTT.

The rearrangement joins TRBV28 to TRBJ1-2; TRBD1 might be the D (5 bases). CDR1 is MDHEN and CDR2 is SYDVKM in the germline V gene. V lost 3 bases, J lost 0 bases, and 17 bases lay in between. This CDR3 is 17 amino acids long. CDR3 in amino acids: CASSFDNIGAANYGYTF. The CDR3 DNA reads TGTGCCAGCAGTTTCGATAATATTGGGGCAGCTAACTATGGCTACACCTTC.

This clone has at least ten counts. In DNA form, the CDR3 reads TGTGCCAGCAGTGGGACTAGCGGCACAGATACGCAGTATTTT. This sequence encodes CASSGTSGTDTQYF. This chain uses TRBV6-4 with TRBJ2-3; 9 bases are a match to TRBD2. This CDR3 is 14 amino acids long. V was pared by 4 bases and J by 1 base, with 0 bases of the junction left unmatched. Germline assignment: CDR1 MRHNA and CDR2 SNTAGT.

The chain uses TRBV6-6 and TRBJ1-5, with D tentatively TRBD1 (5 bases). In germline, CDR1 is MNHNY, CDR2 SVGAGI (reference sequence). The length of the CDR3 is 16 residues. The V and J ends lost 5 bases and 3 bases respectively, with 17 bases between them. The CDR3 reads CASSDFQTAPNQPQHF. The CDR3 DNA reads TGTGCCAGCAGTGACTTCCAGACAGCCCCCAATCAGCCCCAGCATTTT.

The chain has TRBV7-9 and TRBJ2-7; TRBD2 aligns across 7 bases. Germline CDR1 SEHNR, CDR2 FQNEAQ (reference sequence). Trimming removed 2 bases from V and 2 bases from J; junction bases left unmatched: 6. The CDR3 covers 15 residues. The chain's CDR3 is CASSLSEREPYEQYF. The CDR3 nucleotides are TGTGCCAGCAGCTTAAGCGAGCGGGAACCCTACGAGCAGTACTTC.

The chain combines TRBV6-5 with TRBJ2-7; 8 bases are shared with TRBD2. CDR3 length: 15 amino acids. Germline V gene data show CDR1 as MNHEY and CDR2 as SVGAGI. J gave up 3 bases and V 0 bases, and 4 bases lay outside the gene matches. The CDR3 region is CASSYSLAGSYEQYF. In nucleotides, the CDR3 is TGTGCCAGCAGTTACTCGTTAGCGGGGAGCTACGAGCAGTACTTC.

The V gene is TRBV6-1, the J gene TRBJ1-5; possibly TRBD1 for D (5 bases). Trimming took off 6 bases at V and 7 bases at J, with 13 bases between the two ends. Per germline, CDR1 MNHNS and CDR2 SASEGT. There are 13 residues in the CDR3. The CDR3 sequence is CASRGPGGQPQHF. The DNA for the CDR3 is TGTGCCAGCAGGGGACCGGGGGGGCAGCCCCAGCATTTT.

The gene calls are TRBV19 and TRBJ2-2, with a weak D call TRBD2 (6 bases). V lost 4 bases and J lost 7, with 10 bases in between. The CDR3 is 13 residues long. Germline values: CDR1 LNHDA, CDR2 SQIVND (reference sequence). The chain's CDR3 is CASSTGVGGELFF. CDR3 nucleotide sequence: TGTGCCAGTAGTACGGGGGTTGGCGGGGAGCTGTTTTTT. Supplemented by reference TRBV19 and TRBJ2-2, the full variable domain reads DGGITQSPKYLFRKEGQNVTLSCEQNLNHDAMYWYRQDPGQGLRLIYYSQIVNDFQKGDIAEGYSVSREKKESFPLTVTSAQKNPTAFYLCASSTGVGGELFFGEGSRLTVL.

The rearrangement links TRBV7-9 to TRBJ2-1, with 8 bases lining up with TRBD2. CDR3 length equals 17 residues. J was trimmed by 8 bases and V by 1 base; bases with no gene match: 13. Per the germline V gene, CDR1 is SEHNR and CDR2 is FQNEAQ (reference sequence). CDR3 bases: TGTGCCAGCAGCTTAGGGTCTAGCGGGTTGGGGGGCGATGAGCAGTTCTTC. It is translated as CASSLGSSGLGGDEQFF.

A single count supports this clone. The rearrangement links TRBV4-1 to TRBJ2-7, with 10 nucleotides matching TRBD2. The V and J ends lost 1 base and 2 bases, in that order; junction bases with no gene match: 8. The CDR3 totals 17 residues. The germline V gene encodes CDR1 MGHRA and CDR2 YSYEKL. The CDR3 bases are TGCGCCAGCAGCCAAGTAGCAGGTCTAGCGGGAGCCTACGAGCAGTACTTC. Its translation: CASSQVAGLAGAYEQYF.